This T cell receptor (beta chain) appears in the sequencing data of a study of blood T cells in healthy people across ages. Study summary: When template switching was applied, about one barcoded beta molecule was captured per two T cells.

V gave up 2 bases and J gave up 2 bases; unmatched junction bases: 8. CDR1 is SGDLS, CDR2 YYNGEE, per germline. CDR3 length: 16 residues. This clonotype appeared a few times. Sample-barcoded 5' priming and a J-beta primer mix drove a second PCR of 7 to 11 cycles. Each TCR beta cDNA got a 12-nucleotide random molecular identifier. Each CDR3 protein gets one entry after TCRdb re-called the 5' RACE reads with MiXCR. Of approximately 1.5 million distinct CDR3 sequences listed, roughly 30% were seen once; the top ten hold roughly 10%. J is TRBJ2-3 and V is TRBV9, with TRBD1 matching 7 bases. This TCR was recovered from a woman aged 25-40 years in good health. The sequencing sample was made of blood. In DNA form, the CDR3 reads TGTGCCAGCAGCGTTTCAAGGGGACAGACCACAGATACGCAGTATTTT. Translated, it gives CASSVSRGQTTDTQYF.